This note documents a single T cell receptor beta chain sequence. Its cognate antigen is unknown. Produced via immunoSEQ multiplex PCR; TCRdb's table is partial and in-frame only. Counted here are tens of thousands of clones, about nine tenths occurring once; the ten biggest clones make up about 20%. This entry is derived from a study of PD-1 blockade in classical Hodgkin lymphoma. General study points: Unlike CD8+ TCR diversity, which did not rise significantly by C4D1, CD4+ TCR diversity did.

The CDR3 consists of 17 residues. Germline V gene data show CDR1 as MDHEN and CDR2 as SYDVKM. V gave up 7 bases and J gave up 2 bases; unmatched junction bases: 15. Each patient's relapse followed autologous stem cell transplantation, and brentuximab vedotin exposure varied. This clonotype was obtained from a human donor with classical Hodgkin lymphoma. This specimen was peripheral blood mononuclear cells (PBMCs), taken at baseline. This chain uses TRBV28 with TRBJ2-3; 7 bases are a match to TRBD2. The CDR3 spells CASTSSGLVSTTDTQYF. CDR3 nucleotide sequence: TGTGCCAGCACCTCTAGCGGACTCGTCTCGACCACAGATACGCAGTATTTT.